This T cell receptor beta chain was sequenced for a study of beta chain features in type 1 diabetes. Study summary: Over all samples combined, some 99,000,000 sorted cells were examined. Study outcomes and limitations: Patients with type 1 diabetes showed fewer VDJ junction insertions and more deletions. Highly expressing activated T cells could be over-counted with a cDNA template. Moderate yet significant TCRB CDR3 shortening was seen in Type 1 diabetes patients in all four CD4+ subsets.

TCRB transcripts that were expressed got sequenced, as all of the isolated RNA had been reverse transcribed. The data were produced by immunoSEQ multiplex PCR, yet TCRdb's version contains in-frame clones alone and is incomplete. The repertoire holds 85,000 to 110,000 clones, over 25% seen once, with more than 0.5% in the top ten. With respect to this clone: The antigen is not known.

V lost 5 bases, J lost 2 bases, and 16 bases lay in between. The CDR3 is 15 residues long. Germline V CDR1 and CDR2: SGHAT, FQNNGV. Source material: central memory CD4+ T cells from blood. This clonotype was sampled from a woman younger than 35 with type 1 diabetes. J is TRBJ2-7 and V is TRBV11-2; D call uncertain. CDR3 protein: CASSPRRVETYEQYF. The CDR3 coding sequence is TGTGCCAGCAGCCCACGACGGGTGGAGACCTACGAGCAGTACTTC.